This T cell receptor beta chain derives from a study of early T cells in non-severe SARS-CoV-2 infection. This clonotype was recorded a few times. TCRdb itself ran the 5' RACE reads through MiXCR, one entry per CDR3 protein. The data show around 28,000 distinct CDR3 sequences, around 4% seen once. Germline V gene data show CDR1 as SQVTM and CDR2 as ANQGSEA. This CDR3 is 14 amino acids long. V was pared by 5 bases and J by 2 bases, with 6 bases of the junction left unmatched. The sequence was obtained from an adult who was a healthcare worker with PCR-confirmed SARS-CoV-2 infection or an uninfected control (not recorded which). The chain links TRBV29-1 to TRBJ2-1, with 7 bases identical to TRBD2. The sample consisted of whole blood. The CDR3 DNA sequence: TGCAGCGTTTACCCGGGACTACCCTACAATGAGCAGTTCTTC. Protein: CSVYPGLPYNEQFF.